The source of this T cell receptor beta chain is a study of spatial heterogeneity in lung cancer. Overall study context: Alpha-chain detections were consistently fewer than beta-chain detections among the sequences. The mean occurrence of each unique TCR and UMI combination in raw reads exceeded eight.

A unique molecular identifier was carried by every single TCR cDNA molecule. MiXCR, run by TCRdb on the 5' RACE reads, gives a single entry per CDR3 protein. The data show around 10,000 distinct CDR3 sequences, around 3.9% seen once. This clonotype is medium-sized within its sample. Within a library made for alpha chains, this beta chain is off target, and its count is uninformative. Time point reported: sample taken at primary tumor resection. From tumor, nontumor lung or frozen PBMC, whole RNA was taken unsorted for sequencing. Patients with untreated early-stage non-small cell lung cancer, numbering 55 to 75, were the donors. V was trimmed by 5 bases and J by 5 bases, leaving 18 bases between them. CDR3 length equals 15 residues. Germline V gives CDR1 MNHEY, CDR2 SVGAGI.

The sequence was collected from a male donor with early-stage non-small cell lung cancer. This sequence joins TRBV6-5 and TRBJ1-2, with D uncertain. The specimen was normal lung tissue next to the tumor, collected at surgery. The CDR3 DNA is TGTGCCAGCAGTCAAAAGAATACTGGTGTATATGGCTACACCTTC. It encodes CASSQKNTGVYGYTF.